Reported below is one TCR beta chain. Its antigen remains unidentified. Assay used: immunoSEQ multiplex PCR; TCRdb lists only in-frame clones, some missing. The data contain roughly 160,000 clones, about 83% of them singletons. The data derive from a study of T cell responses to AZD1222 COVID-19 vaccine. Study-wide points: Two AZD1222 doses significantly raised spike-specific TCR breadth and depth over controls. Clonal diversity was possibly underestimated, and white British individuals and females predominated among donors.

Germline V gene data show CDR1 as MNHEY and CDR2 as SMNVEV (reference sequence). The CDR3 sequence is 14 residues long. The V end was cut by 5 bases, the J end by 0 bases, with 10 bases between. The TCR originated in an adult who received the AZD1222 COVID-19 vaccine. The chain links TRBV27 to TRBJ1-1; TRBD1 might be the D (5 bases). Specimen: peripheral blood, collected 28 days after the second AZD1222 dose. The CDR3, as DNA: TGTGCCAGCAGTACCGGGGGACTGAACACTGAAGCTTTCTTT. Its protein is CASSTGGLNTEAFF.